This TCR beta chain originates from a study of blood T cell repertoires in COVID-19. Overall study: COVID-19 samples collected from the United States, Italy and Spain covered acute and convalescent phases. The analysed material was cDNA or gDNA that came from T cells, B-cell-depleted T cells, or PBMCs.

Germline CDR1 reads SGHTA; CDR2 reads FQGTGA. Between the trimmed V and J ends, which lost 3 bases and 6 bases, there was a span of 7 bases. CDR3 length: 12 residues. In the study's own analysis: Estimated nucleated cell counts came from reference gene primer amplification. Some clones are missing from TCRdb's copy, which holds only in-frame ones; the method was immunoSEQ multiplex PCR. V and J calls and clone size are given by that table; D and trimming were obtained from the DNA. The sample consists of about 330,000 clones, approximately 85% of them appearing once. V is TRBV7-3 and J is TRBJ2-3; D call uncertain. Sequences were obtained from peripheral blood. This TCR derives from a human donor in a cohort sampled during active COVID-19. CDR3 DNA sequence: TGTGCCAGCAGCTTCAAGGAGGATACGCAGTATTTT. It is translated as CASSFKEDTQYF.